These 32 T cell receptor beta chains came from one sample sequenced in a study of shared clonotypes between healthy human individuals. Data came from immunoSEQ multiplex PCR; TCRdb stores just in-frame clones and leaves some out. The sample carries 400,000 to 600,000 clones, almost 80% recorded once. The specimen sequenced was PBMCs. Receptors originate from a woman aged 40 to 50 in good health. Some clones in this sample may be carry-over from other donors' samples.

The gene calls are TRBV20-1 and TRBJ2-7, with a possible D match to TRBD2 (6 bases). The length of the CDR3 is 10 residues. Germline values: CDR1 DFQATT, CDR2 SNEGSKA (reference sequence). Trimming shortened V by 5 bases and J by 4 bases, and 6 bases separated the two germline ends. The CDR3 nucleotides read TGCAGTGCTCTAGCGTACGAGCAGTACTTC. Its protein is CSALAYEQYF.

This sequence joins TRBV28 and TRBJ2-5; 7 bases map to TRBD2. The tail of the sequence fits TRBJ2-7 better, so the J call may be wrong. CDR3 length: 17 amino acids. The germline V gene encodes CDR1 MDHEN and CDR2 SYDVKM. CDR3 region: CASSLISGPVSSYEQYF. CDR3 nucleotides: TGTGCCAGCAGTTTGATTAGCGGGCCCGTAAGCTCCTACGAGCAGTACTTC.

The chain links TRBV27 to TRBJ2-7; 14 bases are shared with TRBD2. J lost 6 bases, V lost 6 bases, and 16 bases had no gene match. Germline CDR1 is MNHEY and CDR2 is SMNVEV (reference sequence). The CDR3 contains 18 residues. In DNA, the CDR3 is TGTGCCAGCAGCCCGGGACTAGCGGGAGTGATCGTCTGGAGCGAGCAGTACTTC. Translating it yields CASSPGLAGVIVWSEQYF.

The rearrangement joins TRBV6-6 to TRBJ1-1, with 7 positions matching TRBD1. CDR3 size: 15 residues. The germline gives CDR1 MNHNY, CDR2 SVGAGI (reference sequence). V was pared by 0 bases and J by 5 bases, with 6 bases of the junction left unmatched. The CDR3 spells CASSYSSAGGTEAFF. The CDR3, as DNA: TGTGCCAGCAGTTACTCGAGTGCAGGGGGGACTGAAGCTTTCTTT.

This chain connects TRBV28 to TRBJ1-1, with a tentative D call TRBD1 (6 bases). This CDR3 is 15 amino acids long. The V and J ends lost 1 base and 3 bases respectively, with 12 bases between them. Germline lookup yields CDR1 MDHEN and CDR2 SYDVKM. The DNA of the CDR3 is TGTGCCAGCAGTTTATTTGGGGGCTCTGACACTGAAGCTTTCTTT. It translates to CASSLFGGSDTEAFF.

V and J are TRBV6-1 and TRBJ2-1; D uncertain. Trimming stripped 7 bases from V and 1 base from J, with 8 bases between. Germline V gives CDR1 MNHNS, CDR2 SASEGT. The CDR3 has 13 residues. CDR3 bases: TGTGCCAGCACCCCGGCGTCCTACAATGAGCAGTTCTTC. Translated: CASTPASYNEQFF.

This chain uses TRBV5-5 with TRBJ2-2; a possible D gene is TRBD1 (6 bases). Per germline, CDR1 SGHKS and CDR2 YYEKEE (reference sequence). V gave up 3 bases and J gave up 7 bases, with 19 bases separating them. This CDR3 is 16 amino acids long. The CDR3 nucleotides read TGTGCCAGCAGCTCAACAGGGTCCCCACACGGCGGGGAGCTGTTTTTT. Protein sequence: CASSSTGSPHGGELFF.

On this clone: The sample carries other DNA sequences with the same CDR3. V is TRBV28 and J is TRBJ1-5, with D uncertain. V gave up 5 bases and J gave up 7 bases, with 9 bases separating them. The CDR3 sequence is 12 residues long. Germline-derived CDR1 and CDR2 are MDHEN and SYDVKM. In DNA, the CDR3 is TGTGCCAGCAGTCCCGCGGGGCAGCCCCAGCATTTT. Protein sequence: CASSPAGQPQHF.

V usage is TRBV19 and J usage is TRBJ2-7, with D perhaps TRBD2 (6 bases). The CDR3 loop spans 16 amino acids. Germline V gene data show CDR1 as LNHDA and CDR2 as SQIVND (reference sequence). V was trimmed by 6 bases and J by 2 bases, leaving 20 bases between them. CDR3 region: CASSQDSISGAYEQYF. The CDR3, as DNA: TGTGCCAGTAGCCAAGACAGTATATCGGGAGCCTACGAGCAGTACTTC.

Comment on this clone: A single base separates this from a much larger clone, so it may be a read error. J is TRBJ1-5 and V is TRBV30; D gene ambiguous. The length of the CDR3 is 13 residues. Per germline, CDR1 GTSNPN and CDR2 SVGIG (reference sequence). CDR3 residues: CALSVQSNQPQHF. The CDR3 region has the DNA TGTGCCTTGAGTGTACAGAGCAATCAGCCCCAGCATTTT.

This clone has a handful of counts. Within the sample, other DNA sequences also encode this same CDR3. J is TRBJ1-1 and V is TRBV18; D gene ambiguous. CDR1 and CDR2 (germline): KGHSH, LQKENI. CDR3 length: 12 residues. The V end was cut by 6 bases, the J end by 1 base, with 6 bases between. CDR3 bases: TGTGCCAGCTCGACGGGGAACACTGAAGCTTTCTTT. Residues: CASSTGNTEAFF. The full variable domain, its missing parts supplied by reference TRBV18 and TRBJ1-1, is NAGVMQNPRHLVRRRGQEARLRCSPMKGHSHVYWYRQLPEEGLKFMVYLQKENIIDESGMPKERFSAEFPKEGPSILRIQQVVRGDSAAYFCASSTGNTEAFFGQGTRLTVV.

The chain couples TRBV28 to TRBJ1-4, with 10 bases that match TRBD1. The trim removed 5 bases at V and 5 bases at J, leaving 8 bases unmatched. The germline gives CDR1 MDHEN, CDR2 SYDVKM. This CDR3 is 16 amino acids long. The CDR3 nucleotides read TGTGCCAGCAGTCTCTTACCGGGACAGGGGAATGAAAAACTGTTTTTT. Protein: CASSLLPGQGNEKLFF.

The chain is built from TRBV10-3 and TRBJ2-5, with 9 bases lining up with TRBD1. The length of the CDR3 is 14 residues. The germline gives CDR1 ENHRY, CDR2 SYGVKD. V shed 6 bases, J shed 4 bases, and the junction held 6 bases outside the gene matches. CDR3 sequence (DNA): TGTGCCATCAGCGGACAGGGGCCTCCAGAGACCCAGTACTTC. Its protein product is CAISGQGPPETQYF.

This clone was found once. DNA of the CDR3: TGCGCCAGCAGCCAAGAGCGGGAGGGCCGATCAGATACGCAGTATTTT. This sequence encodes CASSQEREGRSDTQYF. The genes are TRBV4-1 and TRBJ2-3; 9 bases fit TRBD2. The length of the CDR3 is 16 residues. J gave up 4 bases and V 0 bases, and 5 bases lay outside the gene matches. The germline V gene has CDR1 MGHRA and CDR2 YSYEKL.

This clone has a handful of counts. This rearrangement joins TRBV9 to TRBJ1-1; D is ambiguous. This CDR3 comprises 14 residues. The V and J ends lost 3 bases and 1 base respectively, with 10 bases between them. CDR1 is SGDLS, CDR2 YYNGEE, per germline. The CDR3 spells CASSAMTENTEAFF. The CDR3, as DNA: TGTGCCAGCAGCGCGATGACCGAGAACACTGAAGCTTTCTTT.

This clone was observed a few times. This may stem from a read error, because a much larger clone lies one nucleotide away. This chain uses TRBV28 with TRBJ2-1; D remains ambiguous. This CDR3 is built from 13 residues. Looked up from germline, CDR1 is MDHEN and CDR2 is SYDVKM. The germline V and J ends were trimmed by 2 bases and 2 bases, with 4 bases remaining between them. The CDR3 coding sequence is TGTGCCAGCAGTTTAGACGCCTACAATGAGCAGTTCTTC. Amino acid sequence: CASSLDAYNEQFF. The full variable domain, in which reference TRBV28 and TRBJ2-1 provide the parts outside the CDR3, is DVKVTQSSRYLVKRTGEKVFLECVQDMDHENMFWYRQDPGLGLRLIYFSYDVKMKEKGDIPEGYSVSREKKERFSLILESASTNQTSMYLCASSLDAYNEQFFGPGTRLTVL.

This chain links TRBV5-1 with TRBJ2-3; D perhaps matches TRBD1 (5 bases). V dropped 2 bases and J dropped 4 bases, with 11 bases sitting between them. The CDR3 sequence is 14 residues long. CDR1 is SGHRS and CDR2 is YFSETQ in the germline V gene. CDR3 sequence reads: CASSLRQGPDTQYF. In nucleotides, the CDR3 is TGCGCCAGCAGCTTAAGGCAGGGCCCAGATACGCAGTATTTT.

The rearrangement links TRBV11-3 to TRBJ2-3, with D tentatively TRBD2 (6 bases). CDR1 is SGHNT, CDR2 YENEEA, per germline. CDR3 length equals 15 residues. V shed 1 base and J shed 2 bases, with 10 bases lying between them. CDR3 sequence reads: CASSLGDFDTDTQYF. The CDR3 DNA reads TGTGCCAGCAGCTTAGGGGACTTCGACACAGATACGCAGTATTTT.

This rearrangement joins TRBV2 to TRBJ2-2, with TRBD2 matching over 8 bases. With V trimmed by 5 bases and J by 6 bases, 5 bases remained unmatched. The CDR3 has 14 amino acids. Germline CDR1 SNHLY, CDR2 FYNNEI. Written as DNA, the CDR3 is TGTGCCAGCAGTCCCCGGGGGGGGGCCGGGGAGCTGTTTTTT. This gives the protein CASSPRGGAGELFF.

Concerning this clone itself: The junction departs from germline at one end; a sequencing error may be responsible. The rearrangement uses TRBV2 and TRBJ1-5; possible D gene TRBD1, 6 bases. The germline CDR1 and CDR2 sequences are SNHLY and FYNNEI. The CDR3 has 15 amino acids. The CDR3 DNA sequence: TGTGCCAGCAGGGAAGGGTTCGACAGGTTCCAGCCCCAGCATTTT. Translation gives CASREGFDRFQPQHF.

V is TRBV27 and J is TRBJ2-1; D possibly uses TRBD1 or TRBD2 (6 bases each). The CDR3 sequence is 14 residues long. CDR1 and CDR2 (germline): MNHEY, SMNVEV (reference sequence). V lost 2 bases, J lost 4 bases, and 9 bases lay in between. The chain's CDR3 is CASSLRGGYNEQFF. The CDR3 DNA reads TGTGCCAGCAGTTTAAGAGGGGGGTACAATGAGCAGTTCTTC.

The V gene is TRBV5-1, the J gene TRBJ2-1; tentatively, D is TRBD1 (6 bases). Trimming left V 4 bases short and J 4 bases short, with 18 bases between. Germline V gene data show CDR1 as SGHRS and CDR2 as YFSETQ. CDR3 length: 16 amino acids. As DNA, the CDR3 is TGCGCCAGCAGCATGGCAGGGGAACCTAGTTACAATGAGCAGTTCTTC. Its translation is CASSMAGEPSYNEQFF.

The rearrangement links TRBV10-3 to TRBJ2-1; a weak D match, TRBD2 (6 bases). V was cut by 0 bases and J by 7 bases, with 19 bases left in between. Germline loops: CDR1 ENHRY, CDR2 SYGVKD. The CDR3 consists of 17 residues. CDR3 DNA sequence: TGTGCCATCAGTGAGTCGGAGGGGAACCCACGGTCGAATGAGCAGTTCTTC. Its protein product is CAISESEGNPRSNEQFF.

This clone is a singleton in its sample. The V and J genes are TRBV10-3 and TRBJ2-6, with 9 bases fitting TRBD1. This CDR3 spans 17 amino acids. With 6 bases clipped from V and 0 bases from J, the junction kept 6 bases outside the gene matches. From germline, CDR1 is ENHRY and CDR2 SYGVKD. The CDR3 reads CAISAGTGSSGANVLTF. CDR3 in DNA: TGTGCCATCAGCGCCGGGACAGGGAGCTCTGGGGCCAACGTCCTGACTTTC.

A remark on this clone: The same CDR3 also results from other DNA sequences found in this sample. The chain combines TRBV4-3 with TRBJ1-1; no definite D call. V lost 4 bases and J lost 1, with 10 bases in between. CDR1 is LGHNA and CDR2 is YSLEER in the germline V gene. CDR3 length equals 14 residues. The CDR3 sequence: CASSLDGGNTEAFF. CDR3 bases: TGCGCCAGCAGCCTAGACGGAGGGAACACTGAAGCTTTCTTT.

V gene TRBV6-1 combines with J gene TRBJ1-1; D uncertain. CDR1 MNHNS and CDR2 SASEGT come from the germline V gene. Trimming left V 6 bases short and J 0 bases short, with 8 bases between. The length of the CDR3 is 13 residues. This chain's CDR3 is CASSLNMNTEAFF. DNA of the CDR3: TGTGCCAGCAGCCTAAATATGAACACTGAAGCTTTCTTT.

The rearrangement uses TRBV5-1 and TRBJ2-2; TRBD2 matches at 8 bases. The length of the CDR3 is 17 residues. Unmatched junction bases numbered 11, after V lost 2 bases and J lost 5 bases. Germline CDR1 is SGHRS and CDR2 is YFSETQ. In nucleotides, the CDR3 is TGCGCCAGCAGCTTTATTTACGGGAGGGGACGTACCGGGGAGCTGTTTTTT. It encodes CASSFIYGRGRTGELFF.

The rearrangement joins TRBV7-9 to TRBJ1-4; no clear D gene. V was shortened by 2 bases and J by 8 bases, with 3 bases between the two germline ends. The CDR3 is 11 residues long. The germline gives CDR1 SEHNR, CDR2 FQNEAQ (reference sequence). CDR3 amino acids: CASSLTEKLFF. CDR3 in DNA: TGTGCCAGCAGCTTAACCGAAAAACTGTTTTTT.

CDR3 in DNA: TGTGCCAGCAGTCGGGGACTAAGGTATACGCAGTATTTT. Protein product: CASSRGLRYTQYF. The chain couples TRBV2 to TRBJ2-3; 7 bases are a match to TRBD2. The trim removed 5 bases at V and 7 bases at J, leaving 6 bases unmatched. From germline, CDR1 is SNHLY and CDR2 FYNNEI. This CDR3 spans 13 amino acids. Looking up the rest from reference TRBV2 and TRBJ2-3 gives the full variable domain: EPEVTQTPSHQVTQMGQEVILRCVPISNHLYFYWYRQILGQKVEFLVSFYNNEISEKSEIFDDQFSVERPDGSNFTLKIRSTKLEDSAMYFCASSRGLRYTQYFGPGTRLTVL.

The chain employs TRBV28 and TRBJ1-4; no clear D. Germline CDR1 reads MDHEN; CDR2 reads SYDVKM. V was clipped by 1 base and J by 4 bases, with 13 bases between them. The length of the CDR3 is 16 residues. As DNA, the CDR3 is TGTGCCAGCAGTTTATCCGGGCTAGGGCTTAATGAAAAACTGTTTTTT. Translation: CASSLSGLGLNEKLFF.

The chain employs TRBV7-3 and TRBJ1-2, with D uncertain. Germline V gives CDR1 SGHTA, CDR2 FQGTGA. V lost 0 bases and J 4 bases, leaving 9 bases between the germline ends. CDR3 length: 14 amino acids. This CDR3 reads CASSLTSEGYGYTF. The CDR3 DNA follows: TGTGCCAGCAGCTTAACCTCGGAGGGCTATGGCTACACCTTC.

This clone was observed a few times. The chain uses TRBV6-1 and TRBJ2-7, with 9 bases aligning to TRBD2. Germline CDR1 and CDR2: MNHNS and SASEGT. The CDR3 runs 13 residues. Unmatched junction bases numbered 3, after V lost 2 bases and J lost 7 bases. CDR3 sequence: CASSEWLAGEQYF. Here the CDR3 DNA reads TGTGCCAGCAGTGAATGGCTAGCGGGGGAGCAGTACTTC.